Included here is one TCR beta chain sequence, with context. What it recognizes is unknown. The sample belongs to a study of OX40 agonist ivuxolimab in advanced cancers. Findings and limits, study-wide: In CD8+ T cells, expanded clones were on average more numerous than in CD4+. Among the lowest peripheral clonal expansion occurred in 0.1-3.0 mg/kg partial responders.

Blood sampling took place at baseline, cycle 4 day 1, and cycle 7 day 1. Libraries were prepared by immunoSEQ multiplex PCR; TCRdb keeps only in-frame clonotypes and omits some of them. The sample yields 70,000 or so clones, approximately 90% seen once. Sequences were derived from CD4+ or CD8+ T cells sorted from blood, sampled in a trial of the OX40 agonist ivuxolimab. This receptor was obtained from an adult with an advanced solid tumor such as melanoma, head and neck, liver or kidney cancer.

The CDR3 loop is CASSLGITVYGYTF. CDR3 in DNA: TGTGCCAGCAGCTTAGGTATTACGGTTTATGGCTACACCTTC. The chain recombines TRBV7-2 with TRBJ1-2; D gene ambiguous. Between the trimmed V and J ends, which lost 1 base and 5 bases, there was a span of 11 bases. Germline V gene sequence: CDR1 SGHTA, CDR2 FQGNSA. The CDR3 consists of 14 residues.